The 5 T cell receptor beta chains reported below all come from one sample, sequenced in a study of Tregs in tolerant kidney transplant recipients. Generated by immunoSEQ multiplex PCR, the TCRdb table keeps only in-frame clones and is missing some. The table lists around 48,000 clones. The material sequenced was CD4+ T cells from blood, taken before the transplant. These receptors all come from a human donor who received a combined kidney and bone marrow transplant.

To note about this clone: Read data end 3 residues before the CDR3 end; the end is taken from the germline J gene. V usage is TRBV29-1 and J usage is TRBJ2-1; 9 positions match TRBD1. CDR3 length: 14 residues. The ends lost 4 bases at V and 9 bases at J; junction bases unmatched: 10. CDR1 SQVTM and CDR2 ANQGSEA come from the germline V gene. The sequenced CDR3 bases are TGCAGCGTTGGGATGGGGACAGGGTTTCCTGAG. Encoded protein: CSVGMGTGFPE. The CDR3 in full is CSVGMGTGFPEQFF.

About this clone itself: Coverage ceases 3 residues before the CDR3 finishes, and the germline J gene fills in the end. The chain combines TRBV19 with TRBJ2-2; 8 nucleotides line up with TRBD2. Germline V gene lookup returns CDR1 LNHDA and CDR2 SQIVND (reference sequence). V dropped 9 bases and J dropped 7; count of bases not matched to a gene: 10. The CDR3 spans 14 residues. The CDR3 reads CASNSWTSIGELFF. The covered CDR3 bases are TGTGCCAGCAATTCTTGGACTAGCATCGGGGAG.

About this clone itself: The CDR3 end is not reached by the read, which stops 3 residues before it; the germline J gene fills it in. J is TRBJ1-3 and V is TRBV5-1; D is uncertain. The CDR3 is made up of 13 amino acids. The ends were cut back, 6 bases at V and 4 bases at J, with 11 bases in the middle. Germline CDR1 reads SGHRS; CDR2 reads YFSETQ. The part of the CDR3 DNA that was read is TGCGCCAGCACCCTGGACTTCGGAAACACC. Amino acid sequence: CASTLDFGNT. Given in full, the CDR3 is CASTLDFGNTIYF.

As regards this clone: With the read ending 3 residues before the CDR3 end, the germline J gene is used to fill in that end. The rearrangement links TRBV20-1 to TRBJ1-1; a weak D match, TRBD1 (5 bases). Germline CDR1 reads DFQATT; CDR2 reads SNEGSKA (reference sequence). The CDR3 has 14 residues. V shed 3 bases and J shed 1 base, with 12 bases lying between them. CDR3 bases read: TGCAGTGCTAGGGGGGGAGGGGAGAACACTGAA. This translates into CSARGGGENTE. The whole CDR3 sequence is CSARGGGENTEAFF.

A remark on this clone: Sequencing ends 3 residues short of the CDR3 end; the germline J gene provides the rest. The chain couples TRBV20-1 to TRBJ2-3; D unresolved. The V and J ends lost 6 bases and 0 bases respectively, with 10 bases between them. Germline V gives CDR1 DFQATT, CDR2 SNEGSKA (reference sequence). The CDR3 is 13 amino acids. The CDR3 DNA, read in part, is TGCAGTGCCCCTACTTCGAGCACAGATACG. Protein sequence: CSAPTSSTDT. The full CDR3 protein reads CSAPTSSTDTQYF.